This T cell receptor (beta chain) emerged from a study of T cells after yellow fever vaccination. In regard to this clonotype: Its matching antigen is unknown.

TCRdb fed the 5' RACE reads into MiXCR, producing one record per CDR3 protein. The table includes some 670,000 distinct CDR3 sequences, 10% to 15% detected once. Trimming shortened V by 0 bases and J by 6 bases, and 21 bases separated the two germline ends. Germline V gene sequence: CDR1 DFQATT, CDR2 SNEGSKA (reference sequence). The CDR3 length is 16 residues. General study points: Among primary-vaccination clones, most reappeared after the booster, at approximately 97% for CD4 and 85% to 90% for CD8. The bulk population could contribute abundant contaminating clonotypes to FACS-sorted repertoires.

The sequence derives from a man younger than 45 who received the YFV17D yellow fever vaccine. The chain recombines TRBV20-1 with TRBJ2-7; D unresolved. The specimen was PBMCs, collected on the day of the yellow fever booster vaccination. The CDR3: CSARERRNLLSSEQYF. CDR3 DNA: TGCAGTGCTAGAGAACGGCGGAATTTATTATCATCCGAGCAGTACTTC.